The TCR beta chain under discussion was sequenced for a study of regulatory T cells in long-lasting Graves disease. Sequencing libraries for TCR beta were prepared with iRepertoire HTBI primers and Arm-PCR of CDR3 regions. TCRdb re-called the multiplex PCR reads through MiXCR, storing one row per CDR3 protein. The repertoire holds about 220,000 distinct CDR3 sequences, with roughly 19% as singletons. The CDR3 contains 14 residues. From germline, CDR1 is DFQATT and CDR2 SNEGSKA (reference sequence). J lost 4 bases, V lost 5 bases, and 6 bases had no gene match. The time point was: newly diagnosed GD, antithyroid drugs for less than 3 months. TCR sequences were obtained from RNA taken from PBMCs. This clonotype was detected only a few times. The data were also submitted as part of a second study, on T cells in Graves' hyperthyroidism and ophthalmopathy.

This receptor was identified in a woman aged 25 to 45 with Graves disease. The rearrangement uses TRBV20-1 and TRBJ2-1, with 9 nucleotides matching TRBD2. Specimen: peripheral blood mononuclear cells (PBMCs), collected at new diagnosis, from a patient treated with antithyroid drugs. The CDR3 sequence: CSAYSGGSYNEQFF. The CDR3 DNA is TGCAGTGCTTATAGCGGGGGATCTTACAATGAGCAGTTCTTC.